In its sample, the clone carrying this TCR beta chain was seen a few times. This entry is derived from a study of CD8+ T cells in alopecia areata. CDR1 and CDR2 from the germline V gene are SGDLS and YYNGEE. V shed 0 bases, J shed 5 bases, and the junction held 4 bases outside the gene matches. The CDR3 totals 14 residues. The treatment here: oral pan-JAK inhibitor, 5-10 mg twice daily. In each case, RNA was isolated and then reverse transcribed into cDNA as the sequencing template. The table came from immunoSEQ multiplex PCR; TCRdb's copy has only in-frame clones and leaves some out. The sample lists around 100,000 clones, about 40% occurring once.

This receptor was taken from a human donor with alopecia areata. The chain carries TRBV9 and TRBJ2-7, with 8 bases lining up with TRBD2. Material: CD8+ T cells sorted from blood, obtained at week 24, from a patient treated with tofacitinib. CDR3 sequence reads: CASSVEGLGDEQYF. In DNA, the CDR3 is TGTGCCAGCAGCGTAGAGGGACTAGGCGACGAGCAGTACTTC.